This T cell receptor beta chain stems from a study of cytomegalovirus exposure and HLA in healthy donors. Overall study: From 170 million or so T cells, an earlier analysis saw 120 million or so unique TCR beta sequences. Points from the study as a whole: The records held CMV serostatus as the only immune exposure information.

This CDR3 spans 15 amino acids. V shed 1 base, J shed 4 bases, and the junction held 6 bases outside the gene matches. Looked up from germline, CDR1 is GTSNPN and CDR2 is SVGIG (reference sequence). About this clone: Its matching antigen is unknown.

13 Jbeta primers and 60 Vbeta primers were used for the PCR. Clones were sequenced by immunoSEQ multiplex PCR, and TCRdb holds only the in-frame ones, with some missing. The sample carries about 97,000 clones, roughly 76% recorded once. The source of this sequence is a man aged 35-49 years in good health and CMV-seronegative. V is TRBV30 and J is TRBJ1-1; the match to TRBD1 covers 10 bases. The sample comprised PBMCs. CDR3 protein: CAWSAIRTGGTEAFF. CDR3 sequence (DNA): TGTGCCTGGAGTGCAATAAGGACAGGGGGCACTGAAGCTTTCTTT.